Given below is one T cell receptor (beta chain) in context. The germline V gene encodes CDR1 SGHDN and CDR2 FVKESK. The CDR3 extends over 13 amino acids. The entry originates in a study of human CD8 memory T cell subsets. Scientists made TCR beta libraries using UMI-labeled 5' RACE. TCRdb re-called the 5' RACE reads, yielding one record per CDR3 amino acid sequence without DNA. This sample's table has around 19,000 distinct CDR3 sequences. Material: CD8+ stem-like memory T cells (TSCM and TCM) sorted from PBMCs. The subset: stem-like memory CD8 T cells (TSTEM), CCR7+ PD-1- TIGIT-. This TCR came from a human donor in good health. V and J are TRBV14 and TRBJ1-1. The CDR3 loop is CASSLFRRAEAFF.